The source of this T cell receptor (beta chain) is a study of technical replicates of blood from four donors. The J segment lost 7 bases and the V segment lost 9 bases, leaving 8 bases of the junction unmatched. The V gene's germline CDR1 is SNHLY and CDR2 FYNNEI. This CDR3 has 13 residues. This table comes from immunoSEQ multiplex PCR, and its TCRdb copy is limited to in-frame clones, with some not included. The sample contains some 71,000 clones, around 97% of which appear only once. This chain joins TRBV2 and TRBJ2-4; 8 nucleotides line up with TRBD2. This TCR was sampled from a human donor in good health. The material sequenced was T cells isolated from PBMCs. The CDR3: CASSAGVKNIQYF. DNA of the CDR3: TGTGCCAGTTCAGCGGGGGTAAAGAACATTCAGTACTTC. Based on the CDR3 plus reference TRBV2 and TRBJ2-4, the full variable domain is EPEVTQTPSHQVTQMGQEVILRCVPISNHLYFYWYRQILGQKVEFLVSFYNNEISEKSEIFDDQFSVERPDGSNFTLKIRSTKLEDSAMYFCASSAGVKNIQYFGAGTRLSVL.